This T cell receptor (beta chain) was found in a study of early T cells in non-severe SARS-CoV-2 infection. Study as a whole: Bulk RNA isolated from unsorted whole blood underwent sequencing; chains were not paired. Broader study findings: Matching against VDJdb likely underestimated virus-specific expansions, favoring anti-spike CD8.

Germline V gene data show CDR1 as MDHEN and CDR2 as SYDVKM. The CDR3 consists of 14 residues. V dropped 6 bases and J dropped 0 bases, with 8 bases sitting between them. This clonotype was found many times. Antigen unknown. Individual cDNA molecules each received unique molecular identifiers attached to them. MiXCR, run by TCRdb on the 5' RACE reads, gives a single entry per CDR3 protein. Of tens of thousands of distinct CDR3 sequences in the sample, 4.5% were seen once. Sequenced input: whole blood. The V gene is TRBV28, the J gene TRBJ2-2; unclear D gene. The TCR sequence derives from an adult who was a healthcare worker with PCR-confirmed SARS-CoV-2 infection or an uninfected control (not recorded which). CDR3: CASSGWANTGELFF. CDR3 in DNA: TGTGCCAGCAGCGGGTGGGCGAACACCGGGGAGCTGTTTTTT. Full variable domain (remainder filled in from reference TRBV28 and TRBJ2-2): DVKVTQSSRYLVKRTGEKVFLECVQDMDHENMFWYRQDPGLGLRLIYFSYDVKMKEKGDIPEGYSVSREKKERFSLILESASTNQTSMYLCASSGWANTGELFFGEGSRLTVL.